A selection of T cell receptor beta chains follows, all from one sample in a study of blood T cell repertoires in COVID-19. Method: immunoSEQ multiplex PCR; TCRdb's copy keeps in-frame clones and lacks some. The sample records 200,000 to 250,000 clones, about 88% being singletons. The sample comprised peripheral blood. The receptors were gathered from a man aged 65 to 85 with acute or convalescent COVID-19. Both conserved end residues are part of each CDR3. A D gene is named only where the DNA matches it firmly. Only some rows state a clone size, as once, few, many or a class for expanded clones.

.	.	TRBV7-9	TRBJ2-7	TGTGCCAGCAGCTTCGGACATATCTACGAGCAGTACTTC	CASSFGHIYEQYF
.	.	TRBV9	TRBJ2-1	TGTGCCAGCAGCACCCCCCGGGTAGCTGGCAATGAGCAGTTCTTC	CASSTPRVAGNEQFF
TRBD2	.	TRBV5-1	TRBJ2-2	TGCGCCAGCAGTCCAATAGCGGGAGGGCACGGGGAGCTGTTTTTT	CASSPIAGGHGELFF
TRBD1	.	TRBV2	TRBJ2-7	TGTGCCAGCAGACTAAAGGGACAGGGGGTAGTTAAGGAGTACTTC	CASRLKGQGVVKEYF
.	.	TRBV2	TRBJ2-5	TGTGCCAGCAATAAGGGGTCAGGTGAGACCCAGTACTTC	CASNKGSGETQYF
.	.	TRBV5-6	TRBJ1-2	TGTGCCAGCGGCAGCGATAACTATGGCTACACCTTC	CASGSDNYGYTF
.	.	TRBV18	TRBJ1-2	TGTGCCAGCTCACCGAGACAGCCTCCAACCGAGGGCTACACCTTC	CASSPRQPPTEGYTF
TRBD1	once	TRBV7-9	TRBJ1-2	TGTGCCAGCTTCAAAGTTGGGACAGGGGGTTATGGCTACACCTTC	CASFKVGTGGYGYTF
TRBD1	.	TRBV2	TRBJ2-5	TGTGCCAGCAGTGTGGACAGGGGGCAAGAGACCCAGTACTTC	CASSVDRGQETQYF
.	few	TRBV7-2	TRBJ1-5	TGTGCCAGCAGTATTCTCAATCAGCCCCAGCATTTT	CASSILNQPQHF
.	.	TRBV5-1	TRBJ1-2	TGCGCCAGCAGCTTAGGACAGCAAAACTATGGCTACACCTTC	CASSLGQQNYGYTF
TRBD2	.	TRBV11-3	TRBJ2-3	TGTGCCAGCAGTCGTAGCGGGAGGGCCGAAGATACGCAGTATTTT	CASSRSGRAEDTQYF
TRBD1	.	TRBV10-3	TRBJ1-1	TGTGCCATCAGCCCAGGGGGCCGCACTGAAGCTTTCTTT	CAISPGGRTEAFF
.	.	TRBV29-1	TRBJ2-3	TGCAGCGTGGTGGGGAGGCTCACAGATACGCAGTATTTT	CSVVGRLTDTQYF
.	.	TRBV10-3	TRBJ1-1	TGTGCCATCAGTGAGGCTCGGACTGAAGCTTTCTTT	CAISEARTEAFF
.	.	TRBV12-3/TRBV12-4	TRBJ1-1	TGTGCCAGCAGTTCCCAGGGGAACACTGAAGCTTTCTTT	CASSSQGNTEAFF
.	.	TRBV5-8	TRBJ2-1	TGTGCCAGCAGCTTGGCGTGGACTTCGGGGGATGAGCAGTTCTTC	CASSLAWTSGDEQFF
.	.	TRBV2	TRBJ1-2	TGTGCCAGCACAAGACAGGAGAGCTACTACACCTTC	CASTRQESYYTF
.	.	TRBV6-5	TRBJ2-7	TGTGCCAGCAGACGTACTAGTTTCTACGAGCAGTACTTC	CASRRTSFYEQYF
TRBD1	.	TRBV5-1	TRBJ2-1	TGCGCCAGCAGCTCTGGACAGGGAGCTCATAATGAGCAGTTCTTC	CASSSGQGAHNEQFF
.	.	TRBV25-1	TRBJ1-2	TGTGCCAGCACCCCTGGGCGGGGGGATGGCTACACCTTC	CASTPGRGDGYTF
.	.	TRBV29-1	TRBJ2-2	TGCAGCGTTGCGGACACCGGGGAGCTGTTTTTT	CSVADTGELFF
TRBD1	once	TRBV5-1	TRBJ1-1	TGCGCCAGCAGCTTCGGGACAGGGCTGAACACTGAAGCTTTCTTT	CASSFGTGLNTEAFF
.	.	TRBV28	TRBJ2-4	TGTGCCAGCAACCCGGAGGGCCAGGCCAAAAACATTCAGTACTTC	CASNPEGQAKNIQYF